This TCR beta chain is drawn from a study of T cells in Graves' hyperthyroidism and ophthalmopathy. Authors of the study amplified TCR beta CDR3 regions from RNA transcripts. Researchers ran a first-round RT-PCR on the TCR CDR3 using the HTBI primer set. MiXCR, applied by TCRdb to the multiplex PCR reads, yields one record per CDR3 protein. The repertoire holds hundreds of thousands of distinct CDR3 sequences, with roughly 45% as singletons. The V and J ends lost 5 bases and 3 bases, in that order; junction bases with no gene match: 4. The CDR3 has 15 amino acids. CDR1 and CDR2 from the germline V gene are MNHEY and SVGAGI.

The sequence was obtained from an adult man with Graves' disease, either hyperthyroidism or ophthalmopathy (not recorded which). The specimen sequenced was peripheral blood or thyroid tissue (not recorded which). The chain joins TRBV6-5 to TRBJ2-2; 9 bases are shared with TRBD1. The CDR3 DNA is TGTGCCAGCAGTAACAGGGGGCGCGACACCGGGGAGCTGTTTTTT. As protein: CASSNRGRDTGELFF.